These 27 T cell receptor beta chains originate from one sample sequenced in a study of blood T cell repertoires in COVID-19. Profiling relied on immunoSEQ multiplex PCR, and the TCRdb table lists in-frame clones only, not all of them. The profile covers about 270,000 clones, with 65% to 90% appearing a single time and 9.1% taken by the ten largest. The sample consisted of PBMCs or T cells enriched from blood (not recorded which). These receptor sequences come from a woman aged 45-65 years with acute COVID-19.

CDR3 sequence reads: CASSPTDRVKTYGYTF. The CDR3 region has the DNA TGTGCCAGCAGTCCCACTGACAGGGTCAAGACCTATGGCTACACCTTC. The V call is TRBV2, the J call TRBJ1-2; 7 nucleotides agree with TRBD1. Germline V gives CDR1 SNHLY, CDR2 FYNNEI. J was trimmed by 4 bases and V by 5 bases; bases with no gene match: 13. This CDR3 spans 16 amino acids.

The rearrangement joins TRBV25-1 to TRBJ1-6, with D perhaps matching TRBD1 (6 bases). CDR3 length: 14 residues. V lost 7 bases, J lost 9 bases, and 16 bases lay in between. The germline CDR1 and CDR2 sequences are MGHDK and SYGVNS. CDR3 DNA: TGTGCCAGCAAATCCCAGGGGCAGGGTTCACCCCTCCACTTT. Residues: CASKSQGQGSPLHF.

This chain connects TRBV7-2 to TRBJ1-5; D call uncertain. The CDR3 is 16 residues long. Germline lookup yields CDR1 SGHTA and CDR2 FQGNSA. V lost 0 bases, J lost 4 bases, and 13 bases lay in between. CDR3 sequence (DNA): TGTGCCAGCAGCTTAGCGCCCAGGTACGCGAATCAGCCCCAGCATTTT. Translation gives CASSLAPRYANQPQHF.

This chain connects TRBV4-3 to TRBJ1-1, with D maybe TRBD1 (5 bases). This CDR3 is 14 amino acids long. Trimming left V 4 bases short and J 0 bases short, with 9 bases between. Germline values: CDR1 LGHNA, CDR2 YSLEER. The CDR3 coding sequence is TGCGCCAGCAGCCGTGACAGAGTGAACACTGAAGCTTTCTTT. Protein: CASSRDRVNTEAFF.

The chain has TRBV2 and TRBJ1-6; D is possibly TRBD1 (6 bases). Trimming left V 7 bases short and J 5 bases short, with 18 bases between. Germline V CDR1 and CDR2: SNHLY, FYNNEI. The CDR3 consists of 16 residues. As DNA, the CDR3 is TGTGCCAGCACCCGTCGGACAGCGCGGGATAATTCACCCCTCCACTTT. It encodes CASTRRTARDNSPLHF.

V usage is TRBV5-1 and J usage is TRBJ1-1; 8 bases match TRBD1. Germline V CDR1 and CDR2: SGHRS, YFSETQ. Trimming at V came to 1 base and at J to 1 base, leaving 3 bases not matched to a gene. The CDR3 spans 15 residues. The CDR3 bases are TGCGCCAGCAGCTTGTTCGACAGGGGGAACACTGAAGCTTTCTTT. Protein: CASSLFDRGNTEAFF. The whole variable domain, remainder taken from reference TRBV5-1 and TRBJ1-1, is KAGVTQTPRYLIKTRGQQVTLSCSPISGHRSVSWYQQTPGQGLQFLFEYFSETQRNKGNFPGRFSGRQFSNSRSEMNVSTLELGDSALYLCASSLFDRGNTEAFFGQGTRLTVV.

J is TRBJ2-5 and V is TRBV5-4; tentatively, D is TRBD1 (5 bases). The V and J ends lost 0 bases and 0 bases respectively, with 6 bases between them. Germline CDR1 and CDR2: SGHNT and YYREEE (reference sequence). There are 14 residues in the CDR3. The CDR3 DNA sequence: TGTGCCAGCAGCTTGGGGGGCAACCAAGAGACCCAGTACTTC. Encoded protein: CASSLGGNQETQYF.

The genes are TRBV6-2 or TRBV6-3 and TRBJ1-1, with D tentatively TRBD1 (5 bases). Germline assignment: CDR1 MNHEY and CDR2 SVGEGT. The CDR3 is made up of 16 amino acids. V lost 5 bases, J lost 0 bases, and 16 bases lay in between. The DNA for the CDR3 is TGTGCCAGCAGTGACTACCCAGGGAGGGTGAACACTGAAGCTTTCTTT. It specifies CASSDYPGRVNTEAFF.

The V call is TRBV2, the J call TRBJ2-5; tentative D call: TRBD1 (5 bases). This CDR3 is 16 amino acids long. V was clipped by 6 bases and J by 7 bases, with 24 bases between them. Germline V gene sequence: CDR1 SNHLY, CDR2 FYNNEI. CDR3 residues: CASSPTPQGFDGTQYF. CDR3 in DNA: TGTGCCAGCAGCCCTACCCCCCAGGGTTTCGACGGGACCCAGTACTTC. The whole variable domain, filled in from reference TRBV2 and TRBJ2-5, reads EPEVTQTPSHQVTQMGQEVILRCVPISNHLYFYWYRQILGQKVEFLVSFYNNEISEKSEIFDDQFSVERPDGSNFTLKIRSTKLEDSAMYFCASSPTPQGFDGTQYFGPGTRLLVL.

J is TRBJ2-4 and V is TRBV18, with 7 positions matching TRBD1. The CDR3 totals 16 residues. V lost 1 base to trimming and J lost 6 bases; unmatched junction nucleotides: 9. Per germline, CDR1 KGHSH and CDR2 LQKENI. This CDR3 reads CASSPQPEGAGNIQYF. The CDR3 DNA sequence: TGTGCCAGCTCACCACAGCCAGAGGGGGCGGGAAACATTCAGTACTTC.

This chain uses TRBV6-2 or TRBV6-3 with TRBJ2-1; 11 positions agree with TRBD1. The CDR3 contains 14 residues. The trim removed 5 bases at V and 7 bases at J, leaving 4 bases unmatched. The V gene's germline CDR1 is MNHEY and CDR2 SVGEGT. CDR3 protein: CASSGQGASNEQFF. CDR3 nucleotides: TGTGCCAGCAGTGGACAGGGGGCGAGTAATGAGCAGTTCTTC.

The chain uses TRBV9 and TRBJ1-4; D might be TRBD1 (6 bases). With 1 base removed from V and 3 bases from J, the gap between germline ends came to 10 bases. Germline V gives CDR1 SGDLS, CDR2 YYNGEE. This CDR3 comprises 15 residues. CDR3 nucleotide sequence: TGTGCCAGCAGCGTAACCCACAGGGCTAATGAAAAACTGTTTTTT. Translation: CASSVTHRANEKLFF. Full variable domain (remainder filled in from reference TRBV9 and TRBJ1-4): DSGVTQTPKHLITATGQRVTLRCSPRSGDLSVYWYQQSLDQGLQFLIQYYNGEERAKGNILERFSAQQFPDLHSELNLSSLELGDSALYFCASSVTHRANEKLFFGSGTQLSVL.

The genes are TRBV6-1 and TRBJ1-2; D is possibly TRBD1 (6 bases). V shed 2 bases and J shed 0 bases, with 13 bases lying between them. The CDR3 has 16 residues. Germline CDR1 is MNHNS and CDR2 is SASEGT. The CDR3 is CASSEWGQGSNYGYTF. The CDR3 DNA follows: TGTGCCAGCAGTGAATGGGGCCAGGGGTCTAACTATGGCTACACCTTC.

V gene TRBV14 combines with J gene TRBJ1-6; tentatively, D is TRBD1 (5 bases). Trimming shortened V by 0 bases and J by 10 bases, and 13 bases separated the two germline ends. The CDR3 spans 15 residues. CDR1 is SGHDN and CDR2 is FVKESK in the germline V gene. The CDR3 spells CASSQDRRGNSPLHF. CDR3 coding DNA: TGTGCCAGCAGCCAAGATCGACGGGGGAACTCACCCCTCCACTTT.

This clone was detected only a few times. CDR3 sequence: CASSSQRDSLNEQFF. The CDR3 nucleotides read TGTGCCAGCAGCTCCCAGAGGGACAGCCTCAATGAGCAGTTCTTC. This sequence joins TRBV5-4 and TRBJ2-1, with 7 bases fitting TRBD1. The V segment lost 3 bases and the J segment 6 bases; nucleotides outside the gene matches: 9. This CDR3 has 15 residues. Germline V lookup: CDR1 SGHNT, CDR2 YYREEE (reference sequence).

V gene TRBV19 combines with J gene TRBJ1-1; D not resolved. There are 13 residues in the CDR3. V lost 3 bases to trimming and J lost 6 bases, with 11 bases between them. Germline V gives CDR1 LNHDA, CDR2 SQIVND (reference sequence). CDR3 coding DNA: TGTGCCAGTAGTATTAGCGCGGGCCCTGAAGCTTTCTTT. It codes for CASSISAGPEAFF. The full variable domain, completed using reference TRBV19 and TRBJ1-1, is DGGITQSPKYLFRKEGQNVTLSCEQNLNHDAMYWYRQDPGQGLRLIYYSQIVNDFQKGDIAEGYSVSREKKESFPLTVTSAQKNPTAFYLCASSISAGPEAFFGQGTRLTVV.

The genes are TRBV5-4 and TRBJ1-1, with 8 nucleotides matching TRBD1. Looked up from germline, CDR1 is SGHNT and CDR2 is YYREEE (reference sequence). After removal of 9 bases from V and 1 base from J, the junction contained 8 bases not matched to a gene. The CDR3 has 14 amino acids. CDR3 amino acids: CATQTGVWNTEAFF. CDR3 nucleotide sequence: TGTGCCACCCAGACAGGGGTATGGAACACTGAAGCTTTCTTT.

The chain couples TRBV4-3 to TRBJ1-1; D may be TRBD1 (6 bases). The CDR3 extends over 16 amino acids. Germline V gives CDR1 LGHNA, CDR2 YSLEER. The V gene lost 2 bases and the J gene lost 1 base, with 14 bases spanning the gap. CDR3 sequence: CASSQLPVGGNTEAFF. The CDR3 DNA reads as TGCGCCAGCAGCCAACTCCCGGTAGGGGGGAACACTGAAGCTTTCTTT.

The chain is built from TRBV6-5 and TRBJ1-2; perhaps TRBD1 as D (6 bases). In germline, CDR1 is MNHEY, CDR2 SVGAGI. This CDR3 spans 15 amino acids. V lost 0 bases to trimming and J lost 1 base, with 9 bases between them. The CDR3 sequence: CASSYSTGRNYGYTF. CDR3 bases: TGTGCCAGCAGTTACTCGACAGGACGTAACTATGGCTACACCTTC.

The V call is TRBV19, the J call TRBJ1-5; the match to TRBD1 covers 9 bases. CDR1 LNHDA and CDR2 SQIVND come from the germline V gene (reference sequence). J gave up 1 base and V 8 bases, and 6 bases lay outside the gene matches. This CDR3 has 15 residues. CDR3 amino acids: CASEDRGSSNQPQHF. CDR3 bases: TGTGCCAGTGAGGACAGGGGATCGAGCAATCAGCCCCAGCATTTT.

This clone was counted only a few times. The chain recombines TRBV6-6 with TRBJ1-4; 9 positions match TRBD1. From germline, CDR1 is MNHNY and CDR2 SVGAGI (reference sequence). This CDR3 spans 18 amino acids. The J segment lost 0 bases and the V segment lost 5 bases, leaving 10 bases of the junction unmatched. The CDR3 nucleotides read TGTGCCAGCAGTCGTACCGGGACAGGGATTGCAACTAATGAAAAACTGTTTTTT. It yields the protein CASSRTGTGIATNEKLFF.

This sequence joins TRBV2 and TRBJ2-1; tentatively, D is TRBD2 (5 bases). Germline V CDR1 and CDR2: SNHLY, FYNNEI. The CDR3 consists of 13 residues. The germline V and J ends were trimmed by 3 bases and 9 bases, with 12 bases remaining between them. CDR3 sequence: CASSEHLGGEQFF. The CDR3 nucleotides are TGTGCCAGCAGTGAGCACCTCGGAGGTGAGCAGTTCTTC.

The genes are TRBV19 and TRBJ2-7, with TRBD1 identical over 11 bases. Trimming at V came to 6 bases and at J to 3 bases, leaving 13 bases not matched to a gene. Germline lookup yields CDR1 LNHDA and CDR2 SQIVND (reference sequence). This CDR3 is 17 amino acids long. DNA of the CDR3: TGTGCCAGTAGCTATACGGGGACCGGGACAGGGGGCTACGAGCAGTACTTC. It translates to CASSYTGTGTGGYEQYF.

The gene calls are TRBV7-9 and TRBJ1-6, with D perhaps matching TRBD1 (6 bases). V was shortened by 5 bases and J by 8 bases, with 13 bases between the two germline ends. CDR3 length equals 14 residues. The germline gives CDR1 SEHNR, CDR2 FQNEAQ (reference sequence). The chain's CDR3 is CASSPRAGDSPLHF. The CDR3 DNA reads TGTGCCAGCAGCCCACGGGCAGGGGATTCACCCCTCCACTTT. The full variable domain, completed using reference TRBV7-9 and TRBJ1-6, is DTGVSQNPRHKITKRGQNVTFRCDPISEHNRLYWYRQTLGQGPEFLTYFQNEAQLEKSRLLSDRFSAERPKGSFSTLEIQRTEQGDSAMYLCASSPRAGDSPLHFGNGTRLTVT.

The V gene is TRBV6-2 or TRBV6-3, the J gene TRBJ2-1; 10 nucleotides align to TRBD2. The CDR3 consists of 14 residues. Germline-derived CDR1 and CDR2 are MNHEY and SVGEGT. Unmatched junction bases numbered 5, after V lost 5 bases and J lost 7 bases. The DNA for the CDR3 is TGTGCCAGCAGTACTAGCGGGATTGGAAATGAGCAGTTCTTC. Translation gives CASSTSGIGNEQFF.

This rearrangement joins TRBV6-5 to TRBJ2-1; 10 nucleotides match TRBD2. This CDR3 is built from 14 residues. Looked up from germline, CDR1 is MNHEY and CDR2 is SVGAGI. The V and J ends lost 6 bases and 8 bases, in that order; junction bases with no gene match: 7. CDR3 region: CASSLGTSVYEQFF. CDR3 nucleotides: TGTGCCAGCAGCCTAGGGACTAGCGTGTATGAGCAGTTCTTC.

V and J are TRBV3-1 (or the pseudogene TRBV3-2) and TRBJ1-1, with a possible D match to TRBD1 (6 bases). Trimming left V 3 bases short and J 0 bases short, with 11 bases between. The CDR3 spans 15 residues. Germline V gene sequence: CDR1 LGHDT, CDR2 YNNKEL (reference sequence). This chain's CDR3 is CASSQGAGMNTEAFF. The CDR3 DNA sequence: TGTGCCAGCAGCCAGGGGGCAGGGATGAACACTGAAGCTTTCTTT.